This TCR beta chain was found in a study of blood T cell repertoires in COVID-19. Study-level information: Some COVID-19 samples were acute and others convalescent; all came from the United States, Italy and Spain.

Donors in Cohort 3 counted as recovered after two negative PCRs, clearance, or symptom resolution. Original data processing: Nucleated cell number was recorded as an estimate derived from reference gene primer amplification. Produced via immunoSEQ multiplex PCR; TCRdb's table is partial and in-frame only. V, J and clone size reflect that table, while D and trimming were determined from the DNA. The sample contains about 180,000 clones, roughly 85% of which appear only once. The CDR3 is 14 amino acids. CDR1 and CDR2 (germline): SNHLY, FYNNEI. The ends lost 3 bases at V and 6 bases at J; junction bases unmatched: 2.

This TCR was recovered from a man aged 35-49 years who had recovered from COVID-19. Material: PBMCs or T cells enriched from blood (not recorded which). V and J are TRBV2 and TRBJ1-6; 7 bases match TRBD1. DNA for the CDR3: TGTGCCAGCAGTGAGGAGGGGGCTAATTCACCCCTCCACTTT. Protein sequence: CASSEEGANSPLHF.